These T cell receptor beta chains were read from a single sample in a study of T-cell reconstitution after alpha-beta-depleted transplantation in children. From the PCR reads, TCRdb called clonotypes with MiXCR, one entry per CDR3 protein. Of 420,000 or so distinct CDR3 sequences detected, approximately 10% appear once; the ten largest clones hold 5% to 6.5%. Material: PBMCs from the stem cell graft donor, obtained from the stem cell graft. All receptors derive from a human donor who donated a stem cell graft to a child with acute myeloid leukemia. Both conserved end residues are part of each CDR3. The order of the fields is CDR3 protein, J gene, V gene.

CDR3 protein: CASSSGLAGVSETQYF
J gene: TRBJ2-5
V gene: TRBV7-9

CDR3 protein: CSARVAGDHGELFF
J gene: TRBJ2-2
V gene: TRBV20-1

CDR3 protein: CSASDRDPYEQYF
J gene: TRBJ2-7
V gene: TRBV20-1

CDR3 protein: CASSEREGGLTQYF
J gene: TRBJ2-5
V gene: TRBV6-1

CDR3 protein: CASSGRTGEKLFF
J gene: TRBJ1-4
V gene: TRBV6-1

CDR3 protein: CSAAGLSVSYNEQFF
J gene: TRBJ2-1
V gene: TRBV20-1

CDR3 protein: CSAGDRNSPLHF
J gene: TRBJ1-6
V gene: TRBV20-1

CDR3 protein: CASSPTVLREQYF
J gene: TRBJ2-7
V gene: TRBV12-3/TRBV12-4

CDR3 protein: CASSVAPQGNTEAFF
J gene: TRBJ1-1
V gene: TRBV9

CDR3 protein: CAISDPNRGPETQYF
J gene: TRBJ2-5
V gene: TRBV10-3

CDR3 protein: CSVGAGQGEKLFF
J gene: TRBJ1-4
V gene: TRBV29-1

CDR3 protein: CSAPDRALALNTEAFF
J gene: TRBJ1-1
V gene: TRBV20-1

CDR3 protein: CASSFAGINIQYF
J gene: TRBJ2-4
V gene: TRBV7-9

CDR3 protein: CASSFVGTSGGAGSGANVLTF
J gene: TRBJ2-6
V gene: TRBV12-3/TRBV12-4

CDR3 protein: CSATPLPGLGNNEQFF
J gene: TRBJ2-1
V gene: TRBV20-1

CDR3 protein: CVSSFWVTGELFF
J gene: TRBJ2-2
V gene: TRBV5-5

CDR3 protein: CASSLSLSGGPGEQFF
J gene: TRBJ2-1
V gene: TRBV5-1

CDR3 protein: CASSELNGTGSSGANVLTF
J gene: TRBJ2-6
V gene: TRBV25-1

CDR3 protein: CASTRQGLTDTQYF
J gene: TRBJ2-3
V gene: TRBV5-1

CDR3 protein: CASSKAPGSDTGELFF
J gene: TRBJ2-2
V gene: TRBV21-1

CDR3 protein: CASSLVLGRSSTFATNEKLFF
J gene: TRBJ1-4
V gene: TRBV5-1

CDR3 protein: CASSQQGARQPQHF
J gene: TRBJ1-5
V gene: TRBV3-1

CDR3 protein: CASSSTPNTEAFF
J gene: TRBJ1-1
V gene: TRBV5-1

CDR3 protein: CASSLNPAGANVLTF
J gene: TRBJ2-6
V gene: TRBV7-8

CDR3 protein: CASSLEGGTAEAFF
J gene: TRBJ1-1
V gene: TRBV12-3/TRBV12-4